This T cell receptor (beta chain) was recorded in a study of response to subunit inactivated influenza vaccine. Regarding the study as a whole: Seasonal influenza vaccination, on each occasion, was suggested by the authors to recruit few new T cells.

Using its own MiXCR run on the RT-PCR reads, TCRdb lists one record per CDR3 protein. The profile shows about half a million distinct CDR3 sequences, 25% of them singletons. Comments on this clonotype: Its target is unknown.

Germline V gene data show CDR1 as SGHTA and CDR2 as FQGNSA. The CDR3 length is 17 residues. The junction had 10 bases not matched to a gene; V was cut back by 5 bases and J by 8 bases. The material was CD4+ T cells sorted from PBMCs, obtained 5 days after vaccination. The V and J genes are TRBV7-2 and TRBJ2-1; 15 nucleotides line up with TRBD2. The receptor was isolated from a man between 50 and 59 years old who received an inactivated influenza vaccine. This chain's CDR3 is CASSMGLAGGSLYEQFF. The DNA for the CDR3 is TGTGCCAGCAGCATGGGACTAGCGGGAGGTAGTCTGTATGAGCAGTTCTTC.